The clone carrying this T cell receptor (beta chain) was seen only a few times. Antigen: not known. This entry belongs to a study of cytomegalovirus exposure and HLA in healthy donors. Overall study results and limits: The study designated around 150 TCR beta chains cytomegalovirus-associated. For cytomegalovirus status, the classifier reportedly gave diagnoses with high specificity and sensitivity. Association of a missense DCLRE1C variant with TCR beta V- and J-gene trimming was reported in a later analysis. Despite most TCR sequences being rare, some public TCRs occurred in many donors.

This CDR3 spans 13 amino acids. V shed 4 bases and J shed 8 bases, with 15 bases lying between them. Germline V CDR1 and CDR2: SGHRS, YFSETQ. The PCR had 60 Vbeta and 13 Jbeta primers. Some clones are missing from TCRdb's copy, which holds only in-frame ones; the method was immunoSEQ multiplex PCR. The repertoire holds about 55,000 clones, with 55% to 85% as singletons. Sequenced sample: PBMCs. The sequence came from a man between 35 and 55 years old in good health and CMV-seropositive. The chain has TRBV5-1 and TRBJ1-2; D is possibly TRBD1 (6 bases). This CDR3 is CASSVGAIEGYTF. In DNA, the CDR3 is TGCGCCAGCAGCGTGGGGGCTATCGAGGGCTACACCTTC.